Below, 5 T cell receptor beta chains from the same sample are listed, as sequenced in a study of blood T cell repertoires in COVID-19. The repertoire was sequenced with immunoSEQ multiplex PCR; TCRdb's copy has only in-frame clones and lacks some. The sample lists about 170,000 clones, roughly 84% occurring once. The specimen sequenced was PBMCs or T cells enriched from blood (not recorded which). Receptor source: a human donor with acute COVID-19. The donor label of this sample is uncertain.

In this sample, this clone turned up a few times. CDR3 in DNA: TGTGCCAGCAGTCGAGGACAGCCCAGCTCCTACAATGAGCAGTTCTTC. Translation: CASSRGQPSSYNEQFF. The V and J genes are TRBV7-9 and TRBJ2-1; D possibly corresponds to TRBD1 (6 bases). CDR3 length: 16 residues. The germline V gene has CDR1 SEHNR and CDR2 FQNEAQ (reference sequence). Trimming cost V 6 bases and J 0 bases, with 15 bases left between them.

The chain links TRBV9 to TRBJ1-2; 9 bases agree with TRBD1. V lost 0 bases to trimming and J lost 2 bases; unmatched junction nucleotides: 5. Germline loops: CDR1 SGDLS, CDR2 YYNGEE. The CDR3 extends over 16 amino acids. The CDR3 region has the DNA TGTGCCAGCAGCGTAGGGCGGACAGGGGCAAACTATGGCTACACCTTC. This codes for CASSVGRTGANYGYTF.

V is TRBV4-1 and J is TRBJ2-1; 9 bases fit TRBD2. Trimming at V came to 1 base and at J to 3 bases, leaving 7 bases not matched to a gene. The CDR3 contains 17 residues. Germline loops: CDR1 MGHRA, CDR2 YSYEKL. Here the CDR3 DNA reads TGCGCCAGCAGCCAAGTCTTAGCGGGGGTCGGCTACAATGAGCAGTTCTTC. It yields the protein CASSQVLAGVGYNEQFF.

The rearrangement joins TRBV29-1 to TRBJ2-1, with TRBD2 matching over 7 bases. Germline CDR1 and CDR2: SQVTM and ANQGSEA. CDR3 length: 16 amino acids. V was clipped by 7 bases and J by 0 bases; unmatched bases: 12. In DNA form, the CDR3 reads TGCAGCGCCGTGGTAGGCGGGGGTGCCTCCTACAATGAGCAGTTCTTC. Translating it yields CSAVVGGGASYNEQFF.

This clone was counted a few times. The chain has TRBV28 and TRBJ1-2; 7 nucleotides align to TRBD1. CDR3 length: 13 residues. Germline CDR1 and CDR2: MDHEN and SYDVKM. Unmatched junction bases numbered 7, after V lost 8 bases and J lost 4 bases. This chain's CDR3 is CASLRDSPYGYTF. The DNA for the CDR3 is TGTGCCAGCCTCCGGGACAGCCCCTATGGCTACACCTTC.